The entry below gives a single T cell receptor (beta chain) sequence along with its context. Its antigen remains unknown. The sample comes from a study of shared clonotypes between healthy human individuals. Using immunoSEQ multiplex PCR, the repertoire was profiled, and TCRdb retains in-frame clones only, with some absent. The repertoire has 2 million to 3 million clones, over 85% of them found once; the top ten carry around 0.15%. Overall study results and limits: Non-shared clonotypes displayed generation probabilities falling below those of clonotypes present in all four donors.

The CDR3 totals 12 residues. The trim removed 0 bases at V and 7 bases at J, leaving 3 bases unmatched. Germline-derived CDR1 and CDR2 are GTSNPN and SVGIG (reference sequence). Sequenced: naive CD4+ T cells sorted from blood. Subset here: CD45RA+ positively selected. The sequence came from a man younger than 35 in good health. This rearrangement joins TRBV30 to TRBJ2-7; 7 bases fit TRBD2. The CDR3 DNA reads TGTGCCTGGAGTGTACGGGGAGGGGAGCAGTACTTC. Amino acid sequence: CAWSVRGGEQYF.